These T cell receptor beta chains were read from a single sample in a study of regulatory and conventional T cells in breast cancer. One entry per CDR3 protein results from TCRdb running MiXCR on the PCR reads. This table has approximately 1,500 distinct CDR3 sequences, around three quarters appearing once. Sequenced material: regulatory T cells from blood. The receptors shown here come from a male donor in good health. The CDR3 runs from the conserved cysteine through the conserved F or W. Fields, in order: clone size, V gene, CDR3 length, J gene, D gene, CDR3 DNA, CDR3 protein. The D gene is left open where the match is weak. Clone size appears in some rows only: once, few, many, or a class for an expanded clone.

.,TRBV6-1,13,TRBJ2-5,.,TGTGCCACCAGGACAGATCGGAAAGAGACCCAGTACTTC,CATRTDRKETQYF
.,TRBV12-3/TRBV12-4,16,TRBJ2-5,.,TGTGCCAGCAGTTCCCTAGGCTCGCGGGGTCAAGAGACCCAGTACTTC,CASSSLGSRGQETQYF
.,TRBV6-5,14,TRBJ1-5,.,TGTGCCAGCAGTTATGAGTCAGCTAATCAGCCCCAGCATTTT,CASSYESANQPQHF
.,TRBV20-1,14,TRBJ1-1,TRBD1,TGCAGTGCTAGAGACGGGACAGGTAACACTGAAGCTTTCTTT,CSARDGTGNTEAFF
.,TRBV5-1,14,TRBJ1-5,.,TGCGCCAGCAGCTTGGAAACAGGGAATCAGCCCCAGCATTTT,CASSLETGNQPQHF
.,TRBV10-3,17,TRBJ2-7,TRBD1,TGTGCCATCAGTGAGTCGTCCGACAGGGTACGGACCTACGAGCAGTACTTC,CAISESSDRVRTYEQYF
few,TRBV6-5,13,TRBJ2-3,.,TGTGCCAGCAGTTACTCATTGGGATTACGACTGAATTTT,CASSYSLGLRLNF
.,TRBV19,13,TRBJ2-4,TRBD1,TGTGCCACAACGGGACAGGGCGGCGACATTCAGTACTTC,CATTGQGGDIQYF
.,TRBV28,14,TRBJ2-4,TRBD1,TGTGCCAGCAGGACGACAGGGACCAAAAACATTCAGTACTTC,CASRTTGTKNIQYF
.,TRBV7-2,16,TRBJ1-2,.,TGTGCCAGCAGCTTAGCGAGCGGGGTTTCTAACTATGGCTACACCTTC,CASSLASGVSNYGYTF
.,TRBV5-1,13,TRBJ1-1,.,TGCGCCAGCAGCTTGGCCGTTGGCACTGAAGCTTTCTTT,CASSLAVGTEAFF
.,TRBV20-1,9,TRBJ1-1,.,TGCAGTGCTTCGACTGAAGCTTTCTTT,CSASTEAFF
.,TRBV6-2/TRBV6-3,15,TRBJ2-1,.,TGTGCCAGCAGTTACGGGCTAGGGGTACTAGGTGAGCAGTTCTTC,CASSYGLGVLGEQFF
few,TRBV28,14,TRBJ1-1,.,TGTGCCAGCAGGGTCTGGACAGCGAACACTGAAGCTTTCTTT,CASRVWTANTEAFF
.,TRBV9,13,TRBJ2-3,.,TGTGCCAGCAGCGTTCGAAGCACAGATACGCAGTATTTT,CASSVRSTDTQYF
.,TRBV5-6,15,TRBJ2-7,.,TGTGCCAGCAGCTTGGGACAGCTCTTCTCCTACGAGCAGTACTTC,CASSLGQLFSYEQYF
.,TRBV28,12,TRBJ1-2,.,TGTGCCAGCAGTTTAAATGGTTGGGGCTACACCTTC,CASSLNGWGYTF
.,TRBV6-1,15,TRBJ2-4,.,TGTGCCAGCAGTGTTTCAGGGATGAGCAAAAACATTCAGTACTTC,CASSVSGMSKNIQYF
.,TRBV10-2,14,TRBJ2-7,TRBD2,TGCGCCACCTCCCCCCGGGGGGAGCAGGACGAGCAGTACTTC,CATSPRGEQDEQYF
few,TRBV11-1,14,TRBJ1-1,.,TGTGCCAGCAGCTTAGAGGGCCTGAACACTGAAGCTTTCTTT,CASSLEGLNTEAFF
few,TRBV20-1,13,TRBJ1-6,.,TGCAGTGCCCCTGGGGCAGGGAATTCACCCCTCCACTTT,CSAPGAGNSPLHF
few,TRBV5-1,13,TRBJ1-1,TRBD1,TGCGCCAGCAGCTACGGACAGGGCGTTGAAGCTTTCTTT,CASSYGQGVEAFF